The clone carrying this T cell receptor (beta chain) has more than one count but fewer than ten. This record belongs to a study of blood T cell repertoires in COVID-19. In the study overall: Samples representing acute and convalescent COVID-19 were sourced from the United States, Italy and Spain. PBMCs, B-cell-depleted T cells, or T cells provided the cDNA or gDNA that made up the material.

This CDR3 comprises 13 residues. V lost 3 bases and J lost 4, with 7 bases in between. Germline V CDR1 and CDR2: SNHLY, FYNNEI. Assay used: immunoSEQ multiplex PCR; TCRdb lists only in-frame clones, some missing. Of approximately 160,000 clones listed, roughly 80% are singletons. The age range of participants was about 18 to 100 years, with residence in about two dozen US areas. Cohort allocation depended upon clinical history that participants reported. V is TRBV2 and J is TRBJ2-1; weak D call: TRBD2 (5 bases). This clonotype was obtained from a woman aged 45-65 years who had recovered from COVID-19. The sample comprised PBMCs or T cells enriched from blood (not recorded which). Written as DNA, the CDR3 is TGTGCCAGCAGTGAGGAGGAATACAATGAGCAGTTCTTC. Amino acids: CASSEEEYNEQFF.